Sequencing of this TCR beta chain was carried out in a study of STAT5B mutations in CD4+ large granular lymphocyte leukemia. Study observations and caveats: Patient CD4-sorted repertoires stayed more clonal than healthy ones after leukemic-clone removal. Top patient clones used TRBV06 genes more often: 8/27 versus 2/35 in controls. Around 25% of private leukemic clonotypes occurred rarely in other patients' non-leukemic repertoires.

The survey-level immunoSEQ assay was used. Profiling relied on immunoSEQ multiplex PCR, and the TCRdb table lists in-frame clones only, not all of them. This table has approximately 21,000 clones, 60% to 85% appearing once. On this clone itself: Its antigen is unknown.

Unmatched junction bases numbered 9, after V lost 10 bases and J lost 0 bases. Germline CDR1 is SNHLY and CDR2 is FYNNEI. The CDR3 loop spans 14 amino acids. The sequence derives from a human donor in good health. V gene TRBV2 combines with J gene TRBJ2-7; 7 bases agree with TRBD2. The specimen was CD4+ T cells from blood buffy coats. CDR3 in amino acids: CATSGGRPSYEQYF. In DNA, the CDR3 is TGTGCCACTTCAGGCGGGAGACCCTCCTACGAGCAGTACTTC.